A selection of T cell receptor beta chains follows, all from one sample in a study of OX40 agonist ivuxolimab in advanced cancers. The assay was immunoSEQ multiplex PCR, and TCRdb's table has in-frame clones only and misses some. Among under 75,000 clones listed, 81% were seen once. The source material was CD4+ or CD8+ T cells sorted from blood, sampled in a trial of the OX40 agonist ivuxolimab. The source is an adult with an advanced solid tumor such as melanoma, head and neck, liver or kidney cancer. CDR3s include the opening cysteine and the closing phenylalanine or tryptophan. Each record gives: V gene, J gene, CDR3 protein.

V: TRBV4-1
J: TRBJ2-5
CDR3: CASSQENYQETQYF

V: TRBV30
J: TRBJ1-2
CDR3: CAWSTLGQPSYGYTF

V: TRBV5-4
J: TRBJ2-5
CDR3: CASSLAGRETQYF

V: TRBV2
J: TRBJ2-7
CDR3: CASSDRDRASYEQYF

V: TRBV7-9
J: TRBJ1-1
CDR3: CASSLGTGDNTEAFF

V: TRBV30
J: TRBJ1-4
CDR3: CAWSGSGSGEKLFF

V: TRBV14
J: TRBJ1-2
CDR3: CASSQISGGKDYGYTF

V: TRBV5-1
J: TRBJ1-6
CDR3: CASSQGQGARVNNSPLHF

V: TRBV5-8
J: TRBJ1-1
CDR3: CASSFVPPLGTEAFF

V: TRBV30
J: TRBJ1-3
CDR3: CAGFTSGNTIYF

V: TRBV12-2
J: TRBJ2-3
CDR3: CASRRPNTPDTQYF

V: TRBV5-1
J: TRBJ2-1
CDR3: CASSFRPGGSNEQFF

V: TRBV29-1
J: TRBJ1-2
CDR3: CSWGEPGGGYTF

V: TRBV7-2
J: TRBJ1-2
CDR3: CASSATSNYGYTF

V: TRBV27
J: TRBJ1-1
CDR3: CASSSGQGGEAFF

V: TRBV2
J: TRBJ1-4
CDR3: CASMYRSGEKLFF

V: TRBV20-1
J: TRBJ1-4
CDR3: CSASTREKLFF

V: TRBV7-8
J: TRBJ2-2
CDR3: CASSFRQGHTGELFF

V: TRBV11-2
J: TRBJ1-4
CDR3: CASSLSGTVNNEKLFF

V: TRBV12-5
J: TRBJ2-1
CDR3: CASGTQGFTYNEQFF

V: TRBV7-2
J: TRBJ1-5
CDR3: CASSKDTGESQPQHF

V: TRBV5-1
J: TRBJ2-3
CDR3: CASKTGGTDTQYF

V: TRBV5-1
J: TRBJ1-2
CDR3: CASSLGAGRGDSGYTF

V: TRBV5-1
J: TRBJ2-1
CDR3: CASSLRLALSYNEQFF

V: TRBV9
J: TRBJ2-2
CDR3: CASSVVTGKATGELFF

V: TRBV4-1
J: TRBJ1-2
CDR3: CASSPSSASNYGYTF

V: TRBV10-3
J: TRBJ1-2
CDR3: CAISDRSDGYYGYTF

V: TRBV12-2
J: TRBJ2-1
CDR3: CASRLGRYNEQFF

V: TRBV5-6
J: TRBJ1-2
CDR3: CASSLRAQAIYGYTF

V: TRBV27
J: TRBJ1-2
CDR3: CASKKGGATSSLYGYTF

V: TRBV6-5
J: TRBJ2-2
CDR3: CASSYSGLGRTGELFF

V: TRBV18
J: TRBJ1-1
CDR3: CASSPGQGGEAFF

V: TRBV2
J: TRBJ2-2
CDR3: CASSETLAGTGELFF

V: TRBV5-1
J: TRBJ2-6
CDR3: CASSLWWRGSGGSGANVLTF

V: TRBV7-6
J: TRBJ2-3
CDR3: CASSLGRGVTDTQYF

V: TRBV9
J: TRBJ2-3
CDR3: CASSEQGLAVDTQYF

V: TRBV6-6
J: TRBJ2-2
CDR3: CASSYSKAPTGGELFF

V: TRBV9
J: TRBJ1-2
CDR3: CASSTGGGNYGYTF

V: TRBV6-5
J: TRBJ2-7
CDR3: CASSPALYYEQYF

V: TRBV7-5
J: TRBJ1-5
CDR3: CARSPRGCSEAGTYSNQPQHF

V: TRBV19
J: TRBJ2-3
CDR3: CASSGGRGSNTDTQYF

V: TRBV2
J: TRBJ1-5
CDR3: CASNGQGDRQPQHF

V: TRBV11-2
J: TRBJ2-5
CDR3: CASSLVPGETQYF

V: TRBV18
J: TRBJ1-2
CDR3: CASSPDSGQGHGYTF

V: TRBV10-3
J: TRBJ1-1
CDR3: CAISESGPNTEAFF

V: TRBV6-5
J: TRBJ1-2
CDR3: CASSPAGGNYGYTF

V: TRBV18
J: TRBJ2-3
CDR3: CASSPRGGDTQYF

V: TRBV20-1
J: TRBJ1-2
CDR3: CSARNYGYTF

V: TRBV7-9
J: TRBJ2-3
CDR3: CASSKSGTSGSLTQYF

V: TRBV20-1
J: TRBJ1-2
CDR3: CSARPIYGYTF

V: TRBV5-4
J: TRBJ2-5
CDR3: CASSFGVAGGQETQYF

V: TRBV7-6
J: TRBJ2-1
CDR3: CASSLALHQGASNEQFF

V: TRBV7-9
J: TRBJ2-2
CDR3: CASSLIAATGELFF

V: TRBV5-5
J: TRBJ1-4
CDR3: CASSLEGANEKLFF

V: TRBV2
J: TRBJ1-4
CDR3: CASSEVPPGNEKLFF

V: TRBV7-2
J: TRBJ1-1
CDR3: CASSLGTTNTEAFF

V: TRBV5-5
J: TRBJ2-3
CDR3: CASSLVAGPTDTQYF